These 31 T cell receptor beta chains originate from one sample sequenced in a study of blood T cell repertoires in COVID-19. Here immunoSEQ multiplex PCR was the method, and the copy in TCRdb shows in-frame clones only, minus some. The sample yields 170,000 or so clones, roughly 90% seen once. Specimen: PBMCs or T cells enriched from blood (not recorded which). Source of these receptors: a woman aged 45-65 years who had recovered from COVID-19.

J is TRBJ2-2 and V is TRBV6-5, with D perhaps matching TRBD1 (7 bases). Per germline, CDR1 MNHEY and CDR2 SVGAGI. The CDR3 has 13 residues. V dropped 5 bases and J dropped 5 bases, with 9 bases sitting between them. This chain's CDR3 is CASSPGGTGELFF. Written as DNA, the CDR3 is TGTGCCAGCAGTCCAGGGGGGACCGGGGAGCTGTTTTTT.

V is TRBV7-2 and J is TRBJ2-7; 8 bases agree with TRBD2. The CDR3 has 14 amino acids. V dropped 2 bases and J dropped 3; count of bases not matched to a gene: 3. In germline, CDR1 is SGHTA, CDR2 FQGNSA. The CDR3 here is CASSLSGSLYEQYF. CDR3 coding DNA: TGTGCCAGCAGCTTAAGCGGGAGTCTCTACGAGCAGTACTTC.

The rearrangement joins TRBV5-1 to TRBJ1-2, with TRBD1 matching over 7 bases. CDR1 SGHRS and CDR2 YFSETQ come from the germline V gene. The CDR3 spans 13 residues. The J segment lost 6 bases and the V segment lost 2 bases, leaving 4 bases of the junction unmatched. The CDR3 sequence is CASSFTGENGYTF. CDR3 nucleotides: TGCGCCAGCAGCTTTACAGGGGAGAATGGCTACACCTTC.

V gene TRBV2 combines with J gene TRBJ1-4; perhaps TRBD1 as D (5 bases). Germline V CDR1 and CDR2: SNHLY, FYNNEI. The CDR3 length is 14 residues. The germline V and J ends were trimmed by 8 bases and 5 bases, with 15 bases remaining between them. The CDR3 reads CASRRGGVNEKLFF. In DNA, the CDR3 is TGTGCCAGCCGACGAGGAGGGGTAAATGAAAAACTGTTTTTT.

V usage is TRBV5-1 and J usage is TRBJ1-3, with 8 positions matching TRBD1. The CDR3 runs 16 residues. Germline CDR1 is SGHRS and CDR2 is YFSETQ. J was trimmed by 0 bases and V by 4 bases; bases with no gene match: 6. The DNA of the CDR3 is TGCGCCAGCAGCCCGCGACAGGGGACCTCTGGAAACACCATATATTTT. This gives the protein CASSPRQGTSGNTIYF.

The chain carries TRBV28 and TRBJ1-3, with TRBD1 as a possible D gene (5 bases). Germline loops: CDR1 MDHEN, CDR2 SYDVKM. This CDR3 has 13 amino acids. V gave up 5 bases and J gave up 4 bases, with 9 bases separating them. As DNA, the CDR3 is TGTGCCAGCAGTCCAGGGCTGGGAAACACCATATATTTT. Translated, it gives CASSPGLGNTIYF.

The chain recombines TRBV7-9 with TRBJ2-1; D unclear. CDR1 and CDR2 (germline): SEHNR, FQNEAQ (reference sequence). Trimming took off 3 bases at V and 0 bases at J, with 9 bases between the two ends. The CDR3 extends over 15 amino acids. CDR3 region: CASSLIGSSYNEQFF. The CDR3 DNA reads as TGTGCCAGCAGCTTGATCGGTAGCTCCTACAATGAGCAGTTCTTC. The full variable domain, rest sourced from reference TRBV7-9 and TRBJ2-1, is DTGVSQNPRHKITKRGQNVTFRCDPISEHNRLYWYRQTLGQGPEFLTYFQNEAQLEKSRLLSDRFSAERPKGSFSTLEIQRTEQGDSAMYLCASSLIGSSYNEQFFGPGTRLTVL.

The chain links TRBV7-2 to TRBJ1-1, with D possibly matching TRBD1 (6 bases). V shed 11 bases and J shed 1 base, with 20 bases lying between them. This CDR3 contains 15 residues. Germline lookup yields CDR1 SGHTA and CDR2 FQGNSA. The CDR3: CACNSFTGRNTEAFF. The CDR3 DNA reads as TGTGCCTGCAACTCCTTTACAGGGAGGAACACTGAAGCTTTCTTT.

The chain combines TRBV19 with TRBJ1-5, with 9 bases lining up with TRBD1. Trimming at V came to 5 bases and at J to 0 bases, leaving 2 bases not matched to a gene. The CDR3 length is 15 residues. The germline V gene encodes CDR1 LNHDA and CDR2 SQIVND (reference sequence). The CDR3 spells CASSGTGLSNQPQHF. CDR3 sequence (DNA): TGTGCCAGTAGTGGGACAGGGCTTAGCAATCAGCCCCAGCATTTT.

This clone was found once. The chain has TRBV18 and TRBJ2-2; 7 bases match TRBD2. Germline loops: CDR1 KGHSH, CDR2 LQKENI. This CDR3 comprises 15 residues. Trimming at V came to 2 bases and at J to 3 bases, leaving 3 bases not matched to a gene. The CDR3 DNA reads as TGTGCCAGCTCACCAGAACGGGAGGACACCGGGGAGCTGTTTTTT. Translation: CASSPEREDTGELFF. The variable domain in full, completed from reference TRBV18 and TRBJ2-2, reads NAGVMQNPRHLVRRRGQEARLRCSPMKGHSHVYWYRQLPEEGLKFMVYLQKENIIDESGMPKERFSAEFPKEGPSILRIQQVVRGDSAAYFCASSPEREDTGELFFGEGSRLTVL.

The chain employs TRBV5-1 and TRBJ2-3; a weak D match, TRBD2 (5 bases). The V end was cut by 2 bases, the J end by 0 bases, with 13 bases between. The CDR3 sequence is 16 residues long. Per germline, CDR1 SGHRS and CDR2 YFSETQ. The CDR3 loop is CASSFSPWTSTDTQYF. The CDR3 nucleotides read TGCGCCAGCAGCTTTTCTCCCTGGACTAGCACAGATACGCAGTATTTT.

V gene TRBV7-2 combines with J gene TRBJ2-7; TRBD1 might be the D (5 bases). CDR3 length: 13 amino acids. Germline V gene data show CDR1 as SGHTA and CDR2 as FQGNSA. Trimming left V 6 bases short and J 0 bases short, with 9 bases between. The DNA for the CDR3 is TGTGCCAGCAGATCCACAGGCTCCTACGAGCAGTACTTC. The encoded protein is CASRSTGSYEQYF.

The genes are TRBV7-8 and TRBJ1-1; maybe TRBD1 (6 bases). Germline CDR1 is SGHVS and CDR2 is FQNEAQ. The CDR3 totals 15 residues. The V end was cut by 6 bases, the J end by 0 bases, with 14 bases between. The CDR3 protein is CASRSQGNMNTEAFF. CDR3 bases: TGTGCCAGCAGATCCCAGGGGAACATGAACACTGAAGCTTTCTTT.

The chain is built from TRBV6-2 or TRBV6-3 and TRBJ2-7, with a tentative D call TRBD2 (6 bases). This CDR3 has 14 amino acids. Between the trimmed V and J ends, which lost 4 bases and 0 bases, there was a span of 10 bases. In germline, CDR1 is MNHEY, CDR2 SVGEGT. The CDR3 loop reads CASSLAGTSYEQYF. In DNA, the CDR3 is TGTGCCAGCAGTTTGGCGGGAACCTCCTACGAGCAGTACTTC.

CDR3: CASSREGTRNEKLFF. The CDR3 DNA is TGCGCCAGCAGCCGCGAAGGGACACGGAATGAAAAACTGTTTTTT. The chain is built from TRBV4-1 and TRBJ1-4, with D maybe TRBD1 (6 bases). Trimming left V 4 bases short and J 5 bases short, with 14 bases between. Germline assignment: CDR1 MGHRA and CDR2 YSYEKL. CDR3 length: 15 residues.

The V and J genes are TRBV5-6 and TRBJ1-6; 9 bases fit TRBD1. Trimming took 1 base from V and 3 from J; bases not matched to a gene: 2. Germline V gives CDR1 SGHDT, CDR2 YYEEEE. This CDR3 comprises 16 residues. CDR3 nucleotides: TGTGCCAGCAGCTTGAGGGGACAGGGCTATAATTCACCCCTCCACTTT. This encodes CASSLRGQGYNSPLHF.

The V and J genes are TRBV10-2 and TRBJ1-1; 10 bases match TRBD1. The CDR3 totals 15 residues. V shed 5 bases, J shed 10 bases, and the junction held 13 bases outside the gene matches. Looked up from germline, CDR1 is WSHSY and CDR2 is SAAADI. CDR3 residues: CASSNPGQGLGGAFF. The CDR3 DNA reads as TGCGCCAGCAGTAATCCGGGACAGGGGTTGGGAGGAGCTTTCTTT.

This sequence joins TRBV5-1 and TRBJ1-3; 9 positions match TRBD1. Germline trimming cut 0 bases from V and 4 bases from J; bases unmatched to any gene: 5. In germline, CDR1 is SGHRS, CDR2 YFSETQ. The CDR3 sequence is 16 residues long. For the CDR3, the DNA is TGCGCCAGCAGCTTGGGGACAGGGGCTCTCGGAAACACCATATATTTT. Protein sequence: CASSLGTGALGNTIYF.

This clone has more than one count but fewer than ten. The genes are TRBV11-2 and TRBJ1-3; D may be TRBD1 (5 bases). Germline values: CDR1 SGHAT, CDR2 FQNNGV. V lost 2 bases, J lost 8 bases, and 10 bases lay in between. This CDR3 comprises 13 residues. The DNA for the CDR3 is TGTGCCAGCAGCTTACGATTAGGGGACACCATATATTTT. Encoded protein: CASSLRLGDTIYF.

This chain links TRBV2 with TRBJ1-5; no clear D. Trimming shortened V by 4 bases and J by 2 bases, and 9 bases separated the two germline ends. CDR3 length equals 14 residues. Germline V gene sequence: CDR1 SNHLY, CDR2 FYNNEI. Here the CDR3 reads CASSARGGNQPQHF. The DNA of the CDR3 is TGTGCCAGCAGTGCCCGGGGAGGCAATCAGCCCCAGCATTTT.

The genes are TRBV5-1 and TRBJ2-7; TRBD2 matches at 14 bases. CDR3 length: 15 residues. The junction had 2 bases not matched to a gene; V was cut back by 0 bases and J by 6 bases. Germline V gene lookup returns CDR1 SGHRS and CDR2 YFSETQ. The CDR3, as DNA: TGCGCCAGCAGCTTGGGAGGACTAGCGGGAGGCGAGCAGTACTTC. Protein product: CASSLGGLAGGEQYF.

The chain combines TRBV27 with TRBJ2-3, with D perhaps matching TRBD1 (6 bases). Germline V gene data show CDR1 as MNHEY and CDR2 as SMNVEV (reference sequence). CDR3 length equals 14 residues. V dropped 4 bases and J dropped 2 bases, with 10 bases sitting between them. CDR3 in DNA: TGTGCCAGCAGTTCCCGGGACAACACAGATACGCAGTATTTT. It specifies CASSSRDNTDTQYF.

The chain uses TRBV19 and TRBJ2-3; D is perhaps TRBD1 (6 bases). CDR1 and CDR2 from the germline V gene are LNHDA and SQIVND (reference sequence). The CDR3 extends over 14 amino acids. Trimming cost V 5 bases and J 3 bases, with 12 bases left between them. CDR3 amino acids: CASSSGTNTDTQYF. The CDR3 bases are TGTGCCAGTAGTTCCGGGACAAATACAGATACGCAGTATTTT.

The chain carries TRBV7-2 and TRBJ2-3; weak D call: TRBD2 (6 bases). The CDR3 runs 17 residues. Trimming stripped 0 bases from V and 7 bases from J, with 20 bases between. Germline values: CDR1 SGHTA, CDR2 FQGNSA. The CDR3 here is CASSLAGTGGKSYTQYF. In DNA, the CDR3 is TGTGCCAGCAGCTTAGCGGGTACGGGCGGGAAGTCATATACGCAGTATTTT.

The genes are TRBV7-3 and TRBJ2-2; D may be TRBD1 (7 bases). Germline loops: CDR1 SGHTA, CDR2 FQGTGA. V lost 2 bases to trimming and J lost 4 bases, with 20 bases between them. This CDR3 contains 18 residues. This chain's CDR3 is CASSLPRIQGGGTGELFF. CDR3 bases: TGTGCCAGCAGCTTACCTCGCATTCAGGGGGGAGGCACCGGGGAGCTGTTTTTT.

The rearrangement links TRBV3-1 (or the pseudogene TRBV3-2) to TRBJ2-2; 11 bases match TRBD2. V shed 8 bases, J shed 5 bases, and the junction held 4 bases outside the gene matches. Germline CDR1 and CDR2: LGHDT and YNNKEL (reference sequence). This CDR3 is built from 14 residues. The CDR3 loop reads CASRRLAGTGELFF. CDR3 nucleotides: TGTGCCAGCCGACGACTAGCGGGAACCGGGGAGCTGTTTTTT.

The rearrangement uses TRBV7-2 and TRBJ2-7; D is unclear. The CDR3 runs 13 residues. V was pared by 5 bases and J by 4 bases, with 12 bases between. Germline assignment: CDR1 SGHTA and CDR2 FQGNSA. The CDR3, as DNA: TGTGCCAGCAGCCCTGGCCCGCAATACGAGCAGTACTTC. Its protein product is CASSPGPQYEQYF.

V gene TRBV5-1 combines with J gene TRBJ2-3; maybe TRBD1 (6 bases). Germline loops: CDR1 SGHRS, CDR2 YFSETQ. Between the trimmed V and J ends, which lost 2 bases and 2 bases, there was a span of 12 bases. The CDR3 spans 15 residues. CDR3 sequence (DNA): TGCGCCAGCAGCTTTTACAGGGTGAACACAGATACGCAGTATTTT. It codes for CASSFYRVNTDTQYF.

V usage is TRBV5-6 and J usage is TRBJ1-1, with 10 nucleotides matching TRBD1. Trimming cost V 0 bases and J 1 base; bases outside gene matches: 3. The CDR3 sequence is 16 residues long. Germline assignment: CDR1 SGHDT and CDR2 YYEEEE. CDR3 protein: CASSLGTGGRNTEAFF. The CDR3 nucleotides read TGTGCCAGCAGCTTGGGGACAGGGGGAAGGAACACTGAAGCTTTCTTT.

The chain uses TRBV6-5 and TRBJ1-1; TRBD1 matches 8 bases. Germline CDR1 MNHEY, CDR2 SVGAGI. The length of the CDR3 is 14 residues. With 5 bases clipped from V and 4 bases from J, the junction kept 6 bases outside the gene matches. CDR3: CASSPWTGSTEAFF. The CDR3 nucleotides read TGTGCCAGCAGTCCATGGACAGGGAGCACTGAAGCTTTCTTT.

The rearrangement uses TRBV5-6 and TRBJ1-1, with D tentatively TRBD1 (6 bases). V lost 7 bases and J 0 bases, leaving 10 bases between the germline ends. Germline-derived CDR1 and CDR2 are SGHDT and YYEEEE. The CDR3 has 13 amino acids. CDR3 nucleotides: TGTGCCAGCGGACAGACCATGAACACTGAAGCTTTCTTT. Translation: CASGQTMNTEAFF.